The sequence of this T cell receptor beta chain was determined in a study of T cell responses to AZD1222 COVID-19 vaccine. General observations from the study: All repertoire sampling was performed exclusively after the peak T cell response. White British ancestry dominated among donors, who included more females, and clonal diversity was possibly underestimated.

The protocol was immunoSEQ multiplex PCR, while the TCRdb copy is restricted to in-frame clones and leaves out a portion. Among around 99,000 clones listed, approximately 92% were seen once. As regards this clone: The antigen is not known. Other DNA sequences in the sample encode the same CDR3.

Germline CDR1 reads LNHDA; CDR2 reads SQIVND (reference sequence). V was cut by 5 bases and J by 0 bases, with 8 bases left in between. The CDR3 extends over 14 amino acids. The source is an adult in good health. The starting material was peripheral blood, obtained on day 0 of AZD1222 vaccination. J is TRBJ1-5 and V is TRBV19; the D gene is possibly TRBD1 (5 bases). CDR3 bases: TGTGCCAGTAGTCGGGGGAATAGCAATCAGCCCCAGCATTTT. Translating it yields CASSRGNSNQPQHF.